The clone carrying this TCR beta chain was recorded many times. The antigen is undetermined. The data derive from a study of metastatic and nonmetastatic thyroid tumors. Findings and caveats of the study: Relative to benign nodules, malignant thyroid tumors were reportedly characterized by significantly elevated TCR beta diversity in blood and tumor.

MiXCR re-clonotyped the PCR reads for TCRdb. The table includes about 17,000 clones, approximately 27% detected once. Each patient came to thyroid surgery without any prior treatment (of any kind). Trimming pared 4 bases from V and 4 bases from J, leaving 22 bases between. CDR3 length: 16 amino acids. Germline CDR1 is DFQATT and CDR2 is SNEGSKA (reference sequence). This TCR came from a female donor with papillary thyroid cancer or a benign thyroid nodule (not recorded which). Some clones in this sample may be carry-over from other donors' samples. Sequenced material: tumor tissue. The chain recombines TRBV20-1 with TRBJ2-5, with D unclear. CDR3 residues: CSAINAIPNYGETQYF. DNA for the CDR3: TGCAGTGCTATCAACGCGATCCCTAATTACGGAGAGACCCAGTACTTC.